A single sample is the source of the 7 T cell receptor beta chains below, sequenced in a study of beta chain features in type 1 diabetes. Expressed TCRB transcripts were sequenced, since all the RNA that had been isolated was reverse transcribed. TCRdb's table, derived via immunoSEQ multiplex PCR, lists solely in-frame clones and lacks some. The data contain 200,000 to 300,000 clones, roughly 13% of them singletons. Specimen: naive CD4+ T cells from blood. These receptors all come from a woman in her thirties or forties in good health.

The chain links TRBV4-1 to TRBJ1-6; maybe TRBD1 (6 bases). This CDR3 region has 16 residues. The ends were cut back, 0 bases at V and 10 bases at J, with 16 bases in the middle. From germline, CDR1 is MGHRA and CDR2 YSYEKL. In nucleotides, the CDR3 is TGCGCCAGCAGCCAAGATCTGACAGGAGCCATATCACCCCTCCACTTT. Translated, it gives CASSQDLTGAISPLHF.

The rearrangement joins TRBV9 to TRBJ2-2, with TRBD2 identical over 8 bases. The germline V gene encodes CDR1 SGDLS and CDR2 YYNGEE. The CDR3 covers 15 residues. With V trimmed by 3 bases and J by 6 bases, 7 bases remained unmatched. The CDR3, as DNA: TGTGCCAGCAGCGCAAGCGGGGGTCCAGCCGGGGAGCTGTTTTTT. Translated, it gives CASSASGGPAGELFF.

The chain has TRBV2 and TRBJ1-1; 8 bases map to TRBD1. The CDR3 sequence is 12 residues long. CDR1 is SNHLY and CDR2 is FYNNEI in the germline V gene. The V gene end was trimmed by 6 bases and the J gene end by 8 bases; junction bases not matched to a gene: 5. The DNA of the CDR3 is TGTGCCAGCAGCTCAGGGGGCGGGGAAGCTTTCTTT. It translates to CASSSGGGEAFF.

In its sample, this clone was seen once. The rearrangement uses TRBV5-1 and TRBJ2-1; 9 bases are a match to TRBD2. The CDR3 runs to 16 residues. The junction had 6 bases not matched to a gene; V was cut back by 4 bases and J by 1 base. Germline assignment: CDR1 SGHRS and CDR2 YFSETQ. The CDR3 coding sequence is TGCGCCAGCAGCATAATAGCGGGGGAGTCCTACAATGAGCAGTTCTTC. Translated, it gives CASSIIAGESYNEQFF.

CDR3 bases: TGTGCCAGCAGATCCCAGGGGGCCGACACTGAAGCTTTCTTT. Protein: CASRSQGADTEAFF. This chain joins TRBV28 and TRBJ1-1; TRBD1 aligns across 8 bases. V lost 6 bases and J lost 3; bases outside the gene matches: 6. The CDR3 spans 14 residues. Germline V gene sequence: CDR1 MDHEN, CDR2 SYDVKM.

The chain recombines TRBV12-5 with TRBJ2-5; TRBD2 agrees at 8 bases. This CDR3 is 17 amino acids long. The germline V gene has CDR1 LGHNT and CDR2 FRNRAP. V trimming: 1 base; J trimming: 2 bases; junction bases outside the gene matches: 9. CDR3: CASGLGVLSGGQETQYF. CDR3 sequence (DNA): TGTGCTAGTGGTTTGGGGGTGTTGAGCGGGGGACAAGAGACCCAGTACTTC.

This chain links TRBV6-1 with TRBJ2-5; 8 positions agree with TRBD1. The J call may be wrong; the DNA end is better matched by TRBJ2-7. The CDR3 contains 15 residues. CDR1 MNHNS and CDR2 SASEGT come from the germline V gene. In nucleotides, the CDR3 is TGTGCCAGCAGTGAAACGCAGGGGGCTTGGTACGAGCAGTACTTC. It translates to CASSETQGAWYEQYF.